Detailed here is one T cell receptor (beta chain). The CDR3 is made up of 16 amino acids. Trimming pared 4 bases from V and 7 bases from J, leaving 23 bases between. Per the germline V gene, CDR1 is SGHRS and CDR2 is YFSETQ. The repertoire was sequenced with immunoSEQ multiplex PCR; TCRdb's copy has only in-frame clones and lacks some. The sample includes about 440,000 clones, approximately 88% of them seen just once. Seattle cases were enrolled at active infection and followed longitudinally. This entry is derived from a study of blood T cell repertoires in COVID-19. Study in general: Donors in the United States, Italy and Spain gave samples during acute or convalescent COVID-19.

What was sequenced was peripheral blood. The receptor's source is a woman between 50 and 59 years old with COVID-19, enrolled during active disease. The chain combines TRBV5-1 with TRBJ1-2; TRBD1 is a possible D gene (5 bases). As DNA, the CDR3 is TGCGCCAGCAGCCCGATGATCCAGGGAACTCTTGGTGGCTACACCTTC. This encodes CASSPMIQGTLGGYTF. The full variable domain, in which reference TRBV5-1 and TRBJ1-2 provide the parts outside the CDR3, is KAGVTQTPRYLIKTRGQQVTLSCSPISGHRSVSWYQQTPGQGLQFLFEYFSETQRNKGNFPGRFSGRQFSNSRSEMNVSTLELGDSALYLCASSPMIQGTLGGYTFGSGTRLTVV.